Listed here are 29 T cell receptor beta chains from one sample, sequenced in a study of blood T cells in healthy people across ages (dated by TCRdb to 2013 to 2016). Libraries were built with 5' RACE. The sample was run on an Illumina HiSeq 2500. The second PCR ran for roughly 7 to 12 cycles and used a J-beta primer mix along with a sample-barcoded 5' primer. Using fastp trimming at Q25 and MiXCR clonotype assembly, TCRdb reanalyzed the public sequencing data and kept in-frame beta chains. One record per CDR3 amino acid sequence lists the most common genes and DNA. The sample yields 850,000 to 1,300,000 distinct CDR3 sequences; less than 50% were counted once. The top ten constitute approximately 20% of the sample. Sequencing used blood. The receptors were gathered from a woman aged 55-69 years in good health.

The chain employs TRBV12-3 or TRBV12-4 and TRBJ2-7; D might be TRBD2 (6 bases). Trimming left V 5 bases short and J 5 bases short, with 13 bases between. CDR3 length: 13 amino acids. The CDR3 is CASSGLAPNEQYF. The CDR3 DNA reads TGTGCCAGCAGTGGGCTAGCGCCAAACGAGCAGTACTTC.

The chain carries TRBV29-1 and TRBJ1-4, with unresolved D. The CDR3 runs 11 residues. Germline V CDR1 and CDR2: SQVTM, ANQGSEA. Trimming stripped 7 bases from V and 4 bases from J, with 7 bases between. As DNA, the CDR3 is TGCAGCGCCTACGGTAATGAAAAACTGTTTTTT. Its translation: CSAYGNEKLFF.

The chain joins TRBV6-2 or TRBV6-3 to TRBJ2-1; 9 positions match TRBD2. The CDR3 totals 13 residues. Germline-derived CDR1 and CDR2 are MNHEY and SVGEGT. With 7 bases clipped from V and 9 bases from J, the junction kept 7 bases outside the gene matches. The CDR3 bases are TGTGCCAGCATCGCGGGAGGGCAGAGTGAGCAGTTCTTC. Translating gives CASIAGGQSEQFF.

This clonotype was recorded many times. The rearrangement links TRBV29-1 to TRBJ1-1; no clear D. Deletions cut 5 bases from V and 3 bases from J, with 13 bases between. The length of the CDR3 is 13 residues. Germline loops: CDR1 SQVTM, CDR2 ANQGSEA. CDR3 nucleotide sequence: TGCAGCGTTTCGGAAAGTCCTGACACTGAAGCTTTCTTT. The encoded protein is CSVSESPDTEAFF.

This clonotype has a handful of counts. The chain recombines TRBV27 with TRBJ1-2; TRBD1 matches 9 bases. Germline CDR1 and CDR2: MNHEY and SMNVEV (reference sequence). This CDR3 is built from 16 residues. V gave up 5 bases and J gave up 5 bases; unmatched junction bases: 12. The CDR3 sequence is CASSTSYRGRIYGYTF. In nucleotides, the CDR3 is TGTGCCAGCAGTACAAGTTACAGGGGGCGCATTTATGGCTACACCTTC.

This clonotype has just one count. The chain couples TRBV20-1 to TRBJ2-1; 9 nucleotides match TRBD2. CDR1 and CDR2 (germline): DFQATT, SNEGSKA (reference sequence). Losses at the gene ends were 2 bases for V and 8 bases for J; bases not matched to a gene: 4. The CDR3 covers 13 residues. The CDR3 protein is CSARLAGSDEQFF. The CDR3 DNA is TGCAGTGCTAGACTAGCGGGGTCGGATGAGCAGTTCTTC.

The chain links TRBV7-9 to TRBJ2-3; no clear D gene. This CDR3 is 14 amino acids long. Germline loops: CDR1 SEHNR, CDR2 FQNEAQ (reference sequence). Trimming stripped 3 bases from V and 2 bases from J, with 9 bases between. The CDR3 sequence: CASSFEATTDTQYF. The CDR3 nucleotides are TGTGCCAGCAGCTTCGAGGCTACCACAGATACGCAGTATTTT.

CDR3 sequence reads: CASFTGQGPYEQYF. In DNA, the CDR3 is TGTGCCAGCTTCACGGGACAGGGACCTTACGAGCAGTACTTC. This chain links TRBV28 with TRBJ2-7; 9 positions match TRBD1. Germline V gene data show CDR1 as MDHEN and CDR2 as SYDVKM. The CDR3 extends over 14 amino acids. V shed 8 bases, J shed 4 bases, and the junction held 9 bases outside the gene matches.

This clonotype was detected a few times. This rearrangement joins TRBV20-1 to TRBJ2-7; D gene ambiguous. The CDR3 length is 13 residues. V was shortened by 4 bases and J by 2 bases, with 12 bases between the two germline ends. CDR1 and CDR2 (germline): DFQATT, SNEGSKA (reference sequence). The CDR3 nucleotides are TGCAGTGCTAATAGTGGCGGCGCCTACGAGCAGTACTTC. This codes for CSANSGGAYEQYF.

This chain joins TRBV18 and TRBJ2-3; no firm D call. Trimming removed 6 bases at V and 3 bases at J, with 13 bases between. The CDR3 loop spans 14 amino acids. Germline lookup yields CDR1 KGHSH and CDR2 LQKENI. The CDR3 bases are TGTGCCAGCTCTCAATCGACTGGAACAGATACGCAGTATTTT. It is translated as CASSQSTGTDTQYF.

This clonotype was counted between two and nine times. CDR3 sequence: CASGGHRGYTF. DNA for the CDR3: TGTGCCAGCGGGGGGCACAGGGGCTACACCTTC. The chain carries TRBV12-3 or TRBV12-4 and TRBJ1-2; TRBD1 is a possible D gene (6 bases). Trimming pared 8 bases from V and 8 bases from J, leaving 12 bases between. This CDR3 has 11 amino acids.

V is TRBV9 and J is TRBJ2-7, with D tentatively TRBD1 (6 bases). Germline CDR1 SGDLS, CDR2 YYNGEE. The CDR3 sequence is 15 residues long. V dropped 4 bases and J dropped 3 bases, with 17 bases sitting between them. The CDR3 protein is CASSPGTNTLYEQYF. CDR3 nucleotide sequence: TGTGCCAGCAGCCCCGGGACAAATACCCTCTACGAGCAGTACTTC.

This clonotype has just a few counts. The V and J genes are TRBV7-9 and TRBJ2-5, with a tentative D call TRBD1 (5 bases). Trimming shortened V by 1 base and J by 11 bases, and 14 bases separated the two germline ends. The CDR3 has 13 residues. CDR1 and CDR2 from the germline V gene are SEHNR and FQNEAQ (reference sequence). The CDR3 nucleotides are TGTGCCAGCAGCTTAGGGCCAGGGAAGGAGCAGTACTTC. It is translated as CASSLGPGKEQYF.

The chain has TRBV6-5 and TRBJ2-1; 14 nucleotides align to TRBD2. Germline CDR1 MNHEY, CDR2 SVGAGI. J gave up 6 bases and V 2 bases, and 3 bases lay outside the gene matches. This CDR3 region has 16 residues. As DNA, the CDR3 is TGTGCCAGCAGTTACCTGACTAGCGGGAGGGCCAATGAGCAGTTCTTC. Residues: CASSYLTSGRANEQFF.

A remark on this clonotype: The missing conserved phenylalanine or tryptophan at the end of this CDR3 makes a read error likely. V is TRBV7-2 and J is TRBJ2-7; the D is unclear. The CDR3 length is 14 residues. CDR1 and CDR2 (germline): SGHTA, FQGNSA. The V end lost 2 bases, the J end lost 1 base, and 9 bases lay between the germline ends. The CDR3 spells CASSLKGLSYEQYL. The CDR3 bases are TGTGCCAGCAGCTTAAAGGGTTTGTCCTACGAGCAGTACCTC.

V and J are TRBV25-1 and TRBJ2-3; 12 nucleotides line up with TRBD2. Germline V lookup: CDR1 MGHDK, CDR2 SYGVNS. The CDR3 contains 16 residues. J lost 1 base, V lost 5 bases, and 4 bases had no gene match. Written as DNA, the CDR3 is TGTGCCAGCAGTAAATGGACTAGCGGGGGCACAGATACGCAGTATTTT. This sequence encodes CASSKWTSGGTDTQYF. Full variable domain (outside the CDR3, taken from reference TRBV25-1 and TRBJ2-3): EADIYQTPRYLVIGTGKKITLECSQTMGHDKMYWYQQDPGMELHLIHYSYGVNSTEKGDLSSESTVSRIRTEHFPLTLESARPSHTSQYLCASSKWTSGGTDTQYFGPGTRLTVL.

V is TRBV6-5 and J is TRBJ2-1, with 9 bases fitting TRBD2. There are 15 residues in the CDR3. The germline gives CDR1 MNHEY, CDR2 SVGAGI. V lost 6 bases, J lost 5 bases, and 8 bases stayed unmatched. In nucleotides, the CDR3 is TGTGCCAGCAGCTTAGCGGGAGCACGGAACAATGAGCAGTTCTTC. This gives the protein CASSLAGARNNEQFF.

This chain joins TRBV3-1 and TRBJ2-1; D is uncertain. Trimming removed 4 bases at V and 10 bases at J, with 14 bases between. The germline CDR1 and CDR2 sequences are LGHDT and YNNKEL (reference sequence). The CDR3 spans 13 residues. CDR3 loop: CASSLMAPSEQFF. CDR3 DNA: TGTGCCAGCAGCCTGATGGCCCCATCGGAGCAGTTCTTC.

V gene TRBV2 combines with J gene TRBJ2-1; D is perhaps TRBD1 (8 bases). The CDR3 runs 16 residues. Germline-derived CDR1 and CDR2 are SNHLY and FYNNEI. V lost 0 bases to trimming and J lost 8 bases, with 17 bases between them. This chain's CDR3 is CASSEALRTGRDEQFF. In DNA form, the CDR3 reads TGTGCCAGCAGTGAAGCGCTAAGGACAGGGAGGGATGAGCAGTTCTTC.

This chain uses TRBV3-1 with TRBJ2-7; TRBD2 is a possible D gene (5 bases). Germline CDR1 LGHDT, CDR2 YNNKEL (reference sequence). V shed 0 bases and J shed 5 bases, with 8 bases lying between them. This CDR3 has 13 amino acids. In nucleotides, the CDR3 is TGTGCCAGCAGCCAAGATCGGAGGAACGAGCAGTACTTC. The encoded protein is CASSQDRRNEQYF.

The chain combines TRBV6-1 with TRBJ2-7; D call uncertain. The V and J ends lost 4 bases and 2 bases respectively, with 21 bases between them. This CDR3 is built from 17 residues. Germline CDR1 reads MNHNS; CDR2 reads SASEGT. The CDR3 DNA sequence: TGTGCCAGCAGTGGACCACTGGGCCCGAGGAGCCCCTACGAGCAGTACTTC. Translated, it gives CASSGPLGPRSPYEQYF.

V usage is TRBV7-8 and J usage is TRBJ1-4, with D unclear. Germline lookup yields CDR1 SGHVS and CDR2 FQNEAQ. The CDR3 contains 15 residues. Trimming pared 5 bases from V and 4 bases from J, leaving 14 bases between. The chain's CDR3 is CASSDRRAGNEKLFF. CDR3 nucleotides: TGTGCCAGCAGCGACCGAAGGGCTGGTAATGAAAAACTGTTTTTT.

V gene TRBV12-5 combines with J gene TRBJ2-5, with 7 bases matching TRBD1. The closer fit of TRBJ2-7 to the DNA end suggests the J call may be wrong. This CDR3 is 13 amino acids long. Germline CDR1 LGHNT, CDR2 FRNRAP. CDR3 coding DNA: TGTGCTAGTGGTACCAAGACAGGGCTCGAGCAGTACTTC. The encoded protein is CASGTKTGLEQYF.

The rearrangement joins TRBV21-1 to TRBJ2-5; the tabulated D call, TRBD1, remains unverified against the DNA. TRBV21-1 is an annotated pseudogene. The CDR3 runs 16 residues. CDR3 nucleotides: TGTGCCAGCAGCAAGCGGTCCCGGGACAAACAAGAGACCCAGTACTTC. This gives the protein CASSKRSRDKQETQYF.

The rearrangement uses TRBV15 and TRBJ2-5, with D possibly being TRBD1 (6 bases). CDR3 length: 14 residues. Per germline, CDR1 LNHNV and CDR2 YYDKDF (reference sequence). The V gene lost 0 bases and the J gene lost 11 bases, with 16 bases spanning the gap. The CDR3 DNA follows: TGTGCCACCAGCAGAGACAGGGGCTTGTTTGAGCAGTACTTC. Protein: CATSRDRGLFEQYF.

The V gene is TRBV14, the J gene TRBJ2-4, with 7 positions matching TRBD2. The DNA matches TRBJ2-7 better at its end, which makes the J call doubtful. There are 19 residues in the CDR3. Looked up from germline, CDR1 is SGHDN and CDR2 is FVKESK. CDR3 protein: CASSQAFRYGGSGAYEQYF. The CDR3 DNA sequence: TGTGCCAGCAGCCAAGCTTTCAGATACGGCGGGAGTGGAGCCTACGAGCAGTACTTC.

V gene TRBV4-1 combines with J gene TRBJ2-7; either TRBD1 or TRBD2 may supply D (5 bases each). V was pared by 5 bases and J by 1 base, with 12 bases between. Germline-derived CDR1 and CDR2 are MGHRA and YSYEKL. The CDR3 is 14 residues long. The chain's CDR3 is CASSSRDPSYEQYF. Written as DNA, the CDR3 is TGCGCCAGCAGCTCCCGGGACCCTTCCTACGAGCAGTACTTC.

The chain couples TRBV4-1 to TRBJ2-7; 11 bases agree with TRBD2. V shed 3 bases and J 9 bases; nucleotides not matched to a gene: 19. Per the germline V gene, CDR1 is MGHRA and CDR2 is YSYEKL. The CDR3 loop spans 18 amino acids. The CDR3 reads CASSQSVGLAGFGNGQYF. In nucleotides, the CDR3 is TGCGCCAGCAGCCAGTCCGTAGGACTAGCGGGTTTCGGAAACGGGCAGTACTTC.

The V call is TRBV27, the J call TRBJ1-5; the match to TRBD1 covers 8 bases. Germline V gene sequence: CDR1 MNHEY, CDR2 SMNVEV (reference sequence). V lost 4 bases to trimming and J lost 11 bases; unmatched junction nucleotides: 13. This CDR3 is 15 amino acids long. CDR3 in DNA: TGTGCCAGCAGTTCTTCAGGGGGCCGTCAAGGGGCCCAGCATTTT. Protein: CASSSSGGRQGAQHF.